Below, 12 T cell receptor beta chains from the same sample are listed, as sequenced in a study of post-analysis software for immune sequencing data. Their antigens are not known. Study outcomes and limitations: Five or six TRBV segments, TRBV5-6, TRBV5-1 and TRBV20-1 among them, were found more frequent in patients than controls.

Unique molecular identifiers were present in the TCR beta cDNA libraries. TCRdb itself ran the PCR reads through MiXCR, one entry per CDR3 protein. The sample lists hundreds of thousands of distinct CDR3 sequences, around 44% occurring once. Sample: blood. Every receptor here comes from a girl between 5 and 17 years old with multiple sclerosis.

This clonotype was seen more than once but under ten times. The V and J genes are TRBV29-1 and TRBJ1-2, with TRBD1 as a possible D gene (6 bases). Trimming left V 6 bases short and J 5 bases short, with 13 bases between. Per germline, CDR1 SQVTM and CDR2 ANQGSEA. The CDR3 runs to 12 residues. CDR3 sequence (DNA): TGCAGCGTAGACTTAGGGGGTTATGGCTACACCTTC. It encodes CSVDLGGYGYTF.

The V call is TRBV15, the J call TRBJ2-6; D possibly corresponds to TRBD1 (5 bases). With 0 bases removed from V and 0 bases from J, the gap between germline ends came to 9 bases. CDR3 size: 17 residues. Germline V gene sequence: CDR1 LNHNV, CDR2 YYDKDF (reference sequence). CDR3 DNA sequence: TGTGCCACCAGCAGAGATCTAGGGGACTCTGGGGCCAACGTCCTGACTTTC. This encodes CATSRDLGDSGANVLTF. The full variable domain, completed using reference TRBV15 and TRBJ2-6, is DAMVIQNPRYQVTQFGKPVTLSCSQTLNHNVMYWYQQKSSQAPKLLFHYYDKDFNNEADTPDNFQSRRPNTSFCFLDIRSPGLGDTAMYLCATSRDLGDSGANVLTFGAGSRLTVL.

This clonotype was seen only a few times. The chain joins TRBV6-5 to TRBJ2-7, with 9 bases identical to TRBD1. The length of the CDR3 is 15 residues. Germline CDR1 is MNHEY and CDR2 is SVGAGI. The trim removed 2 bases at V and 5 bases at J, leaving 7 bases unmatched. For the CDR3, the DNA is TGTGCCAGCAGTTACACGGGGACAGGGTTAGACGAGCAGTACTTC. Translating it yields CASSYTGTGLDEQYF.

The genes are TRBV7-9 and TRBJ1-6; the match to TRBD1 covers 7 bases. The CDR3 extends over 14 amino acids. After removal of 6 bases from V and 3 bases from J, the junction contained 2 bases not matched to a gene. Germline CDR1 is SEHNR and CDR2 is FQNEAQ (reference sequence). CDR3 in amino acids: CASSWDSYNSPLHF. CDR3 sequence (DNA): TGTGCCAGCAGTTGGGACAGCTATAATTCACCCCTCCACTTT.

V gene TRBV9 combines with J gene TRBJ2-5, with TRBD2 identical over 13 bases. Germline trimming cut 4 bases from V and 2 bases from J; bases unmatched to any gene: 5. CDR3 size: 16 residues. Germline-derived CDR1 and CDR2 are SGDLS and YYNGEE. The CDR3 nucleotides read TGTGCCAGCAGCAAACGACTAGCGGGGGGACAAGAGACCCAGTACTTC. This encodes CASSKRLAGGQETQYF.

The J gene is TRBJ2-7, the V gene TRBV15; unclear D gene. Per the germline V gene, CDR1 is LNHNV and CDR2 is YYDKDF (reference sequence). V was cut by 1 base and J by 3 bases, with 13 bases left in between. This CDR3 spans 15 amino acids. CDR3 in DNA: TGTGCCACCAGCAGAGCCCACAAGGGCCGCTACGAGCAGTACTTC. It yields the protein CATSRAHKGRYEQYF.

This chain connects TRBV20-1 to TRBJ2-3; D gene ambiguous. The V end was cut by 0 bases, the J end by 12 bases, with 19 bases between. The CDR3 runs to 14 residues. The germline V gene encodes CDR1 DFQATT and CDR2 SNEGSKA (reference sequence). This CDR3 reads CSARDSANAAPQYF. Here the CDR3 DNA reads TGCAGTGCTAGAGATTCGGCTAACGCGGCGCCACAGTATTTT.

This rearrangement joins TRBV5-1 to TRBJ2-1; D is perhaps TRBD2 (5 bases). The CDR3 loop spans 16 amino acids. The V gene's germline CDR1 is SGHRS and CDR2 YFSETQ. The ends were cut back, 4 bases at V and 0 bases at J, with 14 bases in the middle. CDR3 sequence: CASSPRDFSSYNEQFF. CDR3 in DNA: TGCGCCAGCAGCCCCCGGGATTTTAGCTCCTACAATGAGCAGTTCTTC.

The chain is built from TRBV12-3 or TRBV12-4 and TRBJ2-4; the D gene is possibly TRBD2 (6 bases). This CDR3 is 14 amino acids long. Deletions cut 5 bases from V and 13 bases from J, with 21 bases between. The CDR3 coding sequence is TGTGCCAGCAGTGTACTCGGAGGGCCGGGGGAGCAGTACTTC. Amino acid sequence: CASSVLGGPGEQYF.

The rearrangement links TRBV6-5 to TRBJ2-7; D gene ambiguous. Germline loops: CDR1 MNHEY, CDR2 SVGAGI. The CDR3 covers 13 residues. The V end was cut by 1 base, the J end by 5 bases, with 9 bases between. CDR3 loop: CASSYFQAHEQYF. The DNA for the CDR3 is TGTGCCAGCAGTTACTTCCAGGCCCACGAGCAGTACTTC.

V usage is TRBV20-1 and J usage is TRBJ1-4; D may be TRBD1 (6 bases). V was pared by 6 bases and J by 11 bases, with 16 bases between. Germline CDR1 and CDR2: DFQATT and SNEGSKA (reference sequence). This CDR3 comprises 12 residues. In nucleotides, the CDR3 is TGCAGTGCCCGGACAGAACCAACTAAACTGTTTTTT. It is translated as CSARTEPTKLFF.

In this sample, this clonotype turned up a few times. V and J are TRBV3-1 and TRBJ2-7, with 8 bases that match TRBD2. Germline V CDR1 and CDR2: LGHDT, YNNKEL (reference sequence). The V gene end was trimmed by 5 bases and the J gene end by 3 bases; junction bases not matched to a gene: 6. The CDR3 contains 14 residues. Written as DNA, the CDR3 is TGTGCCAGCAGCGAAACTAGCGGCCGCTACGAGCAGTACTTC. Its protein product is CASSETSGRYEQYF.